These T cell receptor beta chains were read from a single sample in a study of cytomegalovirus exposure and HLA in healthy donors. Profiling relied on immunoSEQ multiplex PCR, and the TCRdb table lists in-frame clones only, not all of them. The sample shows about 200,000 clones, over 65% of them seen only once. Sequencing was done on a sample of PBMCs. These receptors were collected from a man younger than 35 in good health and CMV-seronegative. Both conserved end residues are part of each CDR3.

CDR3 protein: CASSIRGNQPQHF; J gene: TRBJ1-5; V gene: TRBV19
CDR3 protein: CASSLGLADYTDTQYF; J gene: TRBJ2-3; V gene: TRBV13
CDR3 protein: CASSIRGSGPTTETQYF; J gene: TRBJ2-5; V gene: TRBV13
CDR3 protein: CASSRDREETQYF; J gene: TRBJ2-5; V gene: TRBV7-7
CDR3 protein: CASSLGPRQGDEQYF; J gene: TRBJ2-7; V gene: TRBV27
CDR3 protein: CASSSTGQSNTGELFF; J gene: TRBJ2-2; V gene: TRBV5-5
CDR3 protein: CASPEGRRAGYTF; J gene: TRBJ1-2; V gene: TRBV14
CDR3 protein: CSVEDKLRGRAFF; J gene: TRBJ1-1; V gene: TRBV29-1
CDR3 protein: CSVPPQGGGETQYF; J gene: TRBJ2-5; V gene: TRBV29-1
CDR3 protein: CASRPTGTGLETQYF; J gene: TRBJ2-5; V gene: TRBV5-1
CDR3 protein: CAWSVMVGPGSNQPQHF; J gene: TRBJ1-5; V gene: TRBV30
CDR3 protein: CAISDTYEQYF; J gene: TRBJ2-7; V gene: TRBV10-3
CDR3 protein: CASSMGANTEAFF; J gene: TRBJ1-1; V gene: TRBV5-1
CDR3 protein: CASSFAPGFLNEQFF; J gene: TRBJ2-1; V gene: TRBV5-1
CDR3 protein: CASTITLTADNTIYF; J gene: TRBJ1-3; V gene: TRBV7-9
CDR3 protein: CASSSLQGMNTGELFF; J gene: TRBJ2-2; V gene: TRBV7-9
CDR3 protein: CASSYGLAGETQYF; J gene: TRBJ2-5; V gene: TRBV6-5
CDR3 protein: CASSPLAWVAGGPSGQYF; J gene: TRBJ2-7; V gene: TRBV7-9
CDR3 protein: CAISEEGMTYEQYF; J gene: TRBJ2-7; V gene: TRBV10-3
CDR3 protein: CASRGRGMGNTEAFF; J gene: TRBJ1-1; V gene: TRBV2
CDR3 protein: CASSKTRDTSSGYGYTF; J gene: TRBJ1-2; V gene: TRBV27
CDR3 protein: CASRLLAYSYNEQFF; J gene: TRBJ2-1; V gene: TRBV7-9
CDR3 protein: CASSWGTANTGELFF; J gene: TRBJ2-2; V gene: TRBV28
CDR3 protein: CASSLTENIQYF; J gene: TRBJ2-4; V gene: TRBV7-8
CDR3 protein: CASSRGLAGAGNEQFF; J gene: TRBJ2-1; V gene: TRBV5-1
CDR3 protein: CASTRLAGGDEQFF; J gene: TRBJ2-1; V gene: TRBV5-6
CDR3 protein: CASSLRAGGDTEAFF; J gene: TRBJ1-1; V gene: TRBV7-3
CDR3 protein: CASSPTSGGSYEQYF; J gene: TRBJ2-7; V gene: TRBV18
CDR3 protein: CASGLGQERGQPQHF; J gene: TRBJ1-5; V gene: TRBV12-5
CDR3 protein: CASSPDSSYEQYF; J gene: TRBJ2-7; V gene: TRBV19
CDR3 protein: CASSSSLAQIIQYF; J gene: TRBJ2-4; V gene: TRBV28